The 16 T cell receptor beta chains below all came from one sample that was sequenced in a study of T cell changes during pregnancy in multiple sclerosis. The assay was immunoSEQ multiplex PCR, and TCRdb's table has in-frame clones only and misses some. The data hold over 55,000 clones, with 80% to 90% observed a single time. The material was peripheral blood, obtained in the first trimester of pregnancy. Receptors originate from a female donor with multiple sclerosis, enrolled in a pregnancy study.

This clone occurred once. The rearrangement links TRBV6-5 to TRBJ2-1; D unclear. Germline V CDR1 and CDR2: MNHEY, SVGAGI. Trimming took off 8 bases at V and 8 bases at J, with 10 bases between the two ends. There are 11 residues in the CDR3. The CDR3 sequence is CASGLEDEQFF. The CDR3 DNA reads as TGTGCCAGCGGCCTCGAGGATGAGCAGTTCTTC.

The gene calls are TRBV7-9 and TRBJ1-2, with a weak D call TRBD1 (6 bases). This CDR3 is 14 amino acids long. The germline CDR1 and CDR2 sequences are SEHNR and FQNEAQ (reference sequence). The germline V and J ends were trimmed by 2 bases and 2 bases, with 9 bases remaining between them. The CDR3 DNA is TGTGCCAGCAGCTTAAGGCAGGGGAACTATGGCTACACCTTC. Translating gives CASSLRQGNYGYTF. Looking up the rest from reference TRBV7-9 and TRBJ1-2 gives the full variable domain: DTGVSQNPRHKITKRGQNVTFRCDPISEHNRLYWYRQTLGQGPEFLTYFQNEAQLEKSRLLSDRFSAERPKGSFSTLEIQRTEQGDSAMYLCASSLRQGNYGYTFGSGTRLTVV.

The chain recombines TRBV29-1 with TRBJ2-5; a weak D match, TRBD2 (5 bases). The CDR3 has 13 residues. The V end was cut by 0 bases, the J end by 0 bases, with 5 bases between. Germline loops: CDR1 SQVTM, CDR2 ANQGSEA. The CDR3 bases are TGCAGCGTTGAAGACGGGAACCAAGAGACCCAGTACTTC. Protein product: CSVEDGNQETQYF.

The rearrangement links TRBV30 to TRBJ2-7; no definite D call. In germline, CDR1 is GTSNPN, CDR2 SVGIG (reference sequence). V lost 0 bases, J lost 6 bases, and 12 bases lay in between. This CDR3 region has 13 residues. CDR3 protein: CAWSVPCTCEQYF. The CDR3 DNA follows: TGTGCCTGGAGTGTACCGTGCACATGCGAGCAGTACTTC.

The chain carries TRBV4-1 and TRBJ2-1, with a tentative D call TRBD2 (5 bases). The V gene's germline CDR1 is MGHRA and CDR2 YSYEKL. This CDR3 region has 16 residues. Between the trimmed V and J ends, which lost 0 bases and 2 bases, there was a span of 11 bases. DNA of the CDR3: TGCGCCAGCAGCCAAGAGGGCCGGGGAACCTACAATGAGCAGTTCTTC. Its protein is CASSQEGRGTYNEQFF.

The CDR3 loop reads CAAQTGANTDTQYF. The CDR3 DNA sequence: TGTGCCGCCCAGACAGGGGCGAATACAGATACGCAGTATTTT. The chain carries TRBV10-3 and TRBJ2-3; 8 nucleotides align to TRBD1. This CDR3 has 14 residues. V was pared by 11 bases and J by 3 bases, with 10 bases of the junction left unmatched. Per the germline V gene, CDR1 is ENHRY and CDR2 is SYGVKD.

The rearrangement uses TRBV6-4 and TRBJ2-1, with TRBD1 matching over 8 bases. Germline V gene sequence: CDR1 MRHNA, CDR2 SNTAGT. The trim removed 8 bases at V and 7 bases at J, leaving 13 bases unmatched. This CDR3 spans 15 amino acids. CDR3 DNA sequence: TGTGCCAGCGGGGCCACTAGGGACAGGCGGAATGAGCAGTTCTTC. Translated: CASGATRDRRNEQFF.

The genes are TRBV7-2 and TRBJ2-2, with 8 bases lining up with TRBD1. Germline-derived CDR1 and CDR2 are SGHTA and FQGNSA. The CDR3 extends over 15 amino acids. The trim removed 5 bases at V and 3 bases at J, leaving 5 bases unmatched. The CDR3 loop is CASSVRGRDTGELFF. In DNA, the CDR3 is TGTGCCAGCAGCGTCAGGGGGCGCGACACCGGGGAGCTGTTTTTT.

This chain connects TRBV30 to TRBJ1-1; TRBD1 is a possible D gene (5 bases). The germline V gene has CDR1 GTSNPN and CDR2 SVGIG (reference sequence). Trimming pared 1 base from V and 5 bases from J, leaving 20 bases between. This CDR3 region has 16 residues. CDR3: CAWSGRSGWGTTEAFF. The CDR3 nucleotides are TGTGCCTGGAGTGGTCGATCAGGGTGGGGAACAACTGAAGCTTTCTTT. Looking up the rest from reference TRBV30 and TRBJ1-1 gives the full variable domain: SQTIHQWPATLVQPVGSPLSLECTVEGTSNPNLYWYRQAAGRGLQLLFYSVGIGQISSEVPQNLSASRPQDRQFILSSKKLLLSDSGFYLCAWSGRSGWGTTEAFFGQGTRLTVV.

The CDR3 DNA is TGTGCCAGCTCAACCTCACGGGACACTGAAGCTTTCTTT. Translated: CASSTSRDTEAFF. J is TRBJ1-1 and V is TRBV18; no definite D call. Germline loops: CDR1 KGHSH, CDR2 LQKENI. The CDR3 runs to 13 residues. With 5 bases removed from V and 3 bases from J, the gap between germline ends came to 10 bases.

This chain connects TRBV7-9 to TRBJ1-1, with 9 bases lining up with TRBD1. V dropped 3 bases and J dropped 2; count of bases not matched to a gene: 4. CDR3 size: 15 residues. Germline CDR1 reads SEHNR; CDR2 reads FQNEAQ (reference sequence). CDR3 region: CASSFRDRVNTEAFF. CDR3 bases: TGTGCCAGCAGCTTCCGGGACAGGGTAAACACTGAAGCTTTCTTT.

This chain links TRBV7-9 with TRBJ2-7, with D maybe TRBD1 (6 bases). Germline V gene lookup returns CDR1 SEHNR and CDR2 FQNEAQ (reference sequence). V lost 1 base to trimming and J lost 3 bases, with 10 bases between them. CDR3 length equals 14 residues. The CDR3 spells CASSLEQGLYEQYF. CDR3 nucleotide sequence: TGTGCCAGCAGCTTAGAACAGGGCCTCTACGAGCAGTACTTC.

The rearrangement links TRBV11-2 to TRBJ2-7; 13 bases are shared with TRBD2. Germline assignment: CDR1 SGHAT and CDR2 FQNNGV. CDR3 length: 15 residues. With V trimmed by 5 bases and J by 2 bases, 3 bases remained unmatched. CDR3: CASSVGLAGAYEQYF. CDR3 nucleotide sequence: TGTGCCAGCAGCGTCGGACTAGCGGGAGCCTACGAGCAGTACTTC.

This clone occurred once. This chain connects TRBV15 to TRBJ1-1; D is uncertain. This CDR3 is built from 13 residues. V gave up 4 bases and J gave up 3 bases, with 9 bases separating them. CDR1 and CDR2 (germline): LNHNV, YYDKDF (reference sequence). CDR3 DNA: TGTGCCACCAGCACGGGATGGGACACTGAAGCTTTCTTT. This sequence encodes CATSTGWDTEAFF.

V and J are TRBV7-2 and TRBJ2-2; 7 bases match TRBD1. Germline values: CDR1 SGHTA, CDR2 FQGNSA. The CDR3 consists of 14 residues. The junction had 6 bases not matched to a gene; V was cut back by 5 bases and J by 6 bases. CDR3 nucleotide sequence: TGTGCCAGCAGCCCGAGACAGGGTTCCGGGGAGCTGTTTTTT. Translated, it gives CASSPRQGSGELFF.

V is TRBV11-3 and J is TRBJ2-1, with a weak D call TRBD2 (5 bases). Between the trimmed V and J ends, which lost 5 bases and 4 bases, there was a span of 9 bases. CDR1 is SGHNT and CDR2 is YENEEA in the germline V gene. This CDR3 is built from 13 residues. CDR3 in DNA: TGTGCCAGCAGCCCCCGAGGGTACAATGAGCAGTTCTTC. This translates into CASSPRGYNEQFF.